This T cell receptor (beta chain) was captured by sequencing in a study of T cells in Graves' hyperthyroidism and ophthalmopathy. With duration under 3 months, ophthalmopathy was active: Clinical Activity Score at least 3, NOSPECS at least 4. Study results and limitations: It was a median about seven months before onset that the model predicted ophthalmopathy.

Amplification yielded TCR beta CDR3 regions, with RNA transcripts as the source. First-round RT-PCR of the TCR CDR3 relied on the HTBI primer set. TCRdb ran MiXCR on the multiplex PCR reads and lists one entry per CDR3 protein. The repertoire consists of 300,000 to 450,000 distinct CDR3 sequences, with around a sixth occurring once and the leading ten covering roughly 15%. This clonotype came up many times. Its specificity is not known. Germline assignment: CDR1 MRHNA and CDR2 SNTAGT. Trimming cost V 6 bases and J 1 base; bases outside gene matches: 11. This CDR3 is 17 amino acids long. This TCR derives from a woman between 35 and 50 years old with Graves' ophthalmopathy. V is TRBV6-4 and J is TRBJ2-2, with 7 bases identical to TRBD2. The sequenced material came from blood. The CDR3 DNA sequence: TGTGCCAGCAGCGGGGTAGCGGGCATCGGGAACACCGGGGAGCTGTTTTTT. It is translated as CASSGVAGIGNTGELFF.